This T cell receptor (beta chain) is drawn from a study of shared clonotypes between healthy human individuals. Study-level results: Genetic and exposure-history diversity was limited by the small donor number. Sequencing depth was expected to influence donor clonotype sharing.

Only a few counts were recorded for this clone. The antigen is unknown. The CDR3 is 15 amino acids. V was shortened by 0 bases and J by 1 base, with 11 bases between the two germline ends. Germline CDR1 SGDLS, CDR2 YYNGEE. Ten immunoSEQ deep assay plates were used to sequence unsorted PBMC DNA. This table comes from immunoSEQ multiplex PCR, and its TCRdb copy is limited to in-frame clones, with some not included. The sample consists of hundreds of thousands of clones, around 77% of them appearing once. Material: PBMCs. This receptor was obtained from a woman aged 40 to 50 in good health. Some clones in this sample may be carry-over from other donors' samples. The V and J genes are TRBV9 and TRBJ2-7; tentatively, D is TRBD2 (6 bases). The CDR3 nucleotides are TGTGCCAGCAGCGTAGACTGGGGGAGGTCCTACGAGCAGTACTTC. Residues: CASSVDWGRSYEQYF.